Included here is one T cell receptor (beta chain) sequence, with context. V lost 2 bases to trimming and J lost 9 bases, with 11 bases between them. The germline V gene has CDR1 SGHTA and CDR2 FQGTGA. The CDR3 loop spans 13 amino acids. These data come from a study of T cell responses to AZD1222 COVID-19 vaccine. Clones were read by immunoSEQ multiplex PCR, and TCRdb kept only the in-frame ones, dropping some. The repertoire holds roughly 170,000 clones, around 90% seen once, with 1.5% to 2% in the top ten. This specimen consisted of peripheral blood, obtained on day 0 of AZD1222 vaccination. The receptor's source is an adult in good health. This chain uses TRBV7-3 with TRBJ1-5, with unresolved D. The CDR3 spells CASSLYTGRPQHF. The CDR3 DNA sequence: TGTGCCAGCAGCTTATATACTGGGAGGCCCCAGCATTTT.